This T cell receptor (beta chain) was sequenced during a study of cytomegalovirus exposure and HLA in healthy donors. Study in general: Prior work identified some 120 million unique TCR beta sequences in some 200 million T cells. Points from the study as a whole: In a later analysis, several top co-occurrence clusters appeared linked to parvovirus B19, influenza, CMV and Epstein-Barr virus. Productive rates of about 87% or about 30% were seen for most TCR beta V segments in an earlier analysis. Donors were assumed by presence/absence analyses to have roughly uniform sequencing depth.

The PCR was carried out with 60 Vbeta primers and 13 Jbeta primers. TCRdb's table, derived via immunoSEQ multiplex PCR, lists solely in-frame clones and lacks some. The data hold about 82,000 clones, with roughly 72% observed a single time. This CDR3 has 15 amino acids. Trimming pared 4 bases from V and 7 bases from J, leaving 17 bases between. Germline V gives CDR1 SGHTA, CDR2 FQGNSA. Turning to this clone: The antigen remains unidentified.

The receptor's source is a man aged 25-45 years in good health and CMV-seropositive. The chain has TRBV7-2 and TRBJ1-3; D not resolved. The source material was PBMCs. The CDR3 DNA reads TGTGCCAGCAGCTCGTACACGGGGTCGCGCAACACCATATATTTT. This translates into CASSSYTGSRNTIYF.